This is a list of T cell receptor beta chains from one sample in a study of radiotherapy plus CTLA-4 blockade in lung cancer. TCRdb's copy holds only in-frame clones and misses some; the assay was immunoSEQ multiplex PCR. Of 85,000 to 100,000 clones listed, about three quarters were seen once; the top ten hold over 11%. Sequencing was performed on peripheral blood, taken from a patient treated with radiotherapy plus ipilimumab. These receptors were collected from a human donor with non-small cell lung cancer that progressed on radiotherapy plus ipilimumab. The CDR3 runs from the conserved cysteine through the conserved F or W. The D gene is left open where the match is weak. Size is stated for part of the rows, as once, few or many counts, or as a class when the clone is expanded.

j_call: TRBJ1-1
v_call: TRBV7-3
clone_size: .
d_call: TRBD1
cdr3_length: 13
cdr3_nt: TGTGCCAGCAGCTATGACAGGGACACTGAAGCTTTCTTT
cdr3_aa: CASSYDRDTEAFF

j_call: TRBJ1-2
v_call: TRBV5-6
clone_size: .
d_call: .
cdr3_length: 14
cdr3_nt: TGTGCCAGCAGCTTTGGACTCGCGCTTAGTGGCTACACCTTC
cdr3_aa: CASSFGLALSGYTF

j_call: TRBJ2-3
v_call: TRBV4-2
clone_size: .
d_call: TRBD2
cdr3_length: 16
cdr3_nt: TGTGCCAGCAGCCAAGGGAGCGGGGGGAACACAGATACGCAGTATTTT
cdr3_aa: CASSQGSGGNTDTQYF

j_call: TRBJ1-2
v_call: TRBV6-6
clone_size: .
d_call: .
cdr3_length: 13
cdr3_nt: TGTGCCAGCAGTCCCCAAGACAGTTATGGCTACACCTTC
cdr3_aa: CASSPQDSYGYTF

j_call: TRBJ2-1
v_call: TRBV4-1
clone_size: .
d_call: .
cdr3_length: 14
cdr3_nt: TGCGCCAGCAGCCTCTTCGGGGCGTACAATGAGCAGTTCTTC
cdr3_aa: CASSLFGAYNEQFF

j_call: TRBJ2-5
v_call: TRBV7-2
clone_size: .
d_call: TRBD1
cdr3_length: 14
cdr3_nt: TGTGCCAGCAGCTTCAACAGGGGGAAAGAGACCCAGTACTTC
cdr3_aa: CASSFNRGKETQYF

j_call: TRBJ2-3
v_call: TRBV14
clone_size: .
d_call: .
cdr3_length: 18
cdr3_nt: TGTGCCAGCAGCCAAGAGACAGCCGTGTTCATTAGCACAGATACGCAGTATTTT
cdr3_aa: CASSQETAVFISTDTQYF

j_call: TRBJ2-7
v_call: TRBV9
clone_size: many
d_call: TRBD2
cdr3_length: 15
cdr3_nt: TGTGCCAGCAGCGTCGGGGCAGGGAGGGACTGGGAGCAGTACTTC
cdr3_aa: CASSVGAGRDWEQYF

j_call: TRBJ2-7
v_call: TRBV29-1
clone_size: .
d_call: TRBD1
cdr3_length: 14
cdr3_nt: TGCAGCGTTTCCTTGGGACAGTCTTCCTACGAGCAGTACTTC
cdr3_aa: CSVSLGQSSYEQYF

j_call: TRBJ1-2
v_call: TRBV9
clone_size: .
d_call: .
cdr3_length: 15
cdr3_nt: TGTGCCAGCAGCCTCGACGGCGGTAAGGGCTATGGCTACACCTTC
cdr3_aa: CASSLDGGKGYGYTF

j_call: TRBJ2-3
v_call: TRBV30
clone_size: .
d_call: .
cdr3_length: 13
cdr3_nt: TGTGCCTGGAGTGTTGGCGGCACAGATACGCAGTATTTT
cdr3_aa: CAWSVGGTDTQYF

j_call: TRBJ1-2
v_call: TRBV7-3
clone_size: few
d_call: .
cdr3_length: 14
cdr3_nt: TGTGCCAGCAGCCGAAGAGGGGGTGACTATGGCTACACCTTC
cdr3_aa: CASSRRGGDYGYTF

j_call: TRBJ2-6
v_call: TRBV25-1
clone_size: .
d_call: .
cdr3_length: 17
cdr3_nt: TGTGCCAGCAGCGGAGGACCGCAGGGGGGTGGGGCCAACGTCCTGACTTTC
cdr3_aa: CASSGGPQGGGANVLTF

j_call: TRBJ1-6
v_call: TRBV7-8
clone_size: .
d_call: TRBD1
cdr3_length: 15
cdr3_nt: TGTGCCAGCAGCTTCCAGACAGGGACAAATTCACCCCTCCACTTT
cdr3_aa: CASSFQTGTNSPLHF

j_call: TRBJ1-1
v_call: TRBV2
clone_size: .
d_call: .
cdr3_length: 13
cdr3_nt: TGTGCCAGCCGGACCGACGAAGTAGCTGAAGCTTTCTTT
cdr3_aa: CASRTDEVAEAFF

j_call: TRBJ2-5
v_call: TRBV6-5
clone_size: .
d_call: TRBD2
cdr3_length: 16
cdr3_nt: TGTGCCAGCAGTTACGAAGCGGGGGGGACCCAAGAGACCCAGTACTTC
cdr3_aa: CASSYEAGGTQETQYF

j_call: TRBJ1-2
v_call: TRBV4-3
clone_size: .
d_call: TRBD1
cdr3_length: 14
cdr3_nt: TGCGCCAGCAGCCAAGGGACAGGGCCCTATGGCTACACCTTC
cdr3_aa: CASSQGTGPYGYTF

j_call: TRBJ2-7
v_call: TRBV28
clone_size: .
d_call: TRBD2
cdr3_length: 15
cdr3_nt: TGTGCCAGCAGTTTCGGGACGGGGGGGGCATACGAGCAGTACTTC
cdr3_aa: CASSFGTGGAYEQYF

j_call: TRBJ2-7
v_call: TRBV28
clone_size: .
d_call: .
cdr3_length: 13
cdr3_nt: TGTGCCAGCAGTCCCGCCCAGGCCTACGAGCAGTACTTC
cdr3_aa: CASSPAQAYEQYF

j_call: TRBJ2-3
v_call: TRBV4-2
clone_size: .
d_call: TRBD2
cdr3_length: 16
cdr3_nt: TGTGCCAGCAGCCAAGGAGCGGGGGCTAGCGGTGGTACGCAGTATTTT
cdr3_aa: CASSQGAGASGGTQYF

j_call: TRBJ2-2
v_call: TRBV4-2
clone_size: .
d_call: TRBD1
cdr3_length: 16
cdr3_nt: TGTGCCAGCAGCTCCCGGACAGGGGGAACGGCCGGGGAGCTGTTTTTT
cdr3_aa: CASSSRTGGTAGELFF

j_call: TRBJ1-3
v_call: TRBV10-3
clone_size: .
d_call: .
cdr3_length: 16
cdr3_nt: TGTGCCATCAGTGAAGGGCTCCCCCGCTCTGGAAACACCATATATTTT
cdr3_aa: CAISEGLPRSGNTIYF

j_call: TRBJ1-1
v_call: TRBV29-1
clone_size: .
d_call: .
cdr3_length: 11
cdr3_nt: TGCAGCGTGAAGGCAGACACTGAAGCTTTCTTT
cdr3_aa: CSVKADTEAFF

j_call: TRBJ2-6
v_call: TRBV6-1
clone_size: few
d_call: .
cdr3_length: 18
cdr3_nt: TGTGCCAGCAGTGAGGCGCCGGCCGGGAACTCTGGGGCCAACGTCCTGACTTTC
cdr3_aa: CASSEAPAGNSGANVLTF

j_call: TRBJ1-3
v_call: TRBV2
clone_size: .
d_call: .
cdr3_length: 16
cdr3_nt: TGTGCCAGCAGTGAAGCCGGCAGCTTCTCTGGAAACACCATATATTTT
cdr3_aa: CASSEAGSFSGNTIYF

j_call: TRBJ1-2
v_call: TRBV19
clone_size: .
d_call: .
cdr3_length: 15
cdr3_nt: TGTGCCAGTAGTCCCAAGGCAGCCATAAGCTATGGCTACACCTTC
cdr3_aa: CASSPKAAISYGYTF

j_call: TRBJ1-1
v_call: TRBV10-3
clone_size: .
d_call: .
cdr3_length: 13
cdr3_nt: TGTGCCATCAGCCGAGGGGGGAACACTGAAGCTTTCTTT
cdr3_aa: CAISRGGNTEAFF

j_call: TRBJ2-2
v_call: TRBV19
clone_size: .
d_call: .
cdr3_length: 13
cdr3_nt: TGTGCCAGTAGTATAAAGTCCACCGGGGAGCTGTTTTTT
cdr3_aa: CASSIKSTGELFF

j_call: TRBJ1-5
v_call: TRBV4-2
clone_size: .
d_call: TRBD1
cdr3_length: 18
cdr3_nt: TGTGCCAGCAGCCGTAAGGGCTTTCTCGGGACAGGGCACCAGCCCCAGCATTTT
cdr3_aa: CASSRKGFLGTGHQPQHF

j_call: TRBJ2-3
v_call: TRBV7-9
clone_size: once
d_call: TRBD2
cdr3_length: 15
cdr3_nt: TGTGCCAGCAGCCCGACTAGCGGGAACACAGATACGCAGTATTTT
cdr3_aa: CASSPTSGNTDTQYF

j_call: TRBJ2-7
v_call: TRBV7-7
clone_size: .
d_call: .
cdr3_length: 11
cdr3_nt: TGTGCCAGCAGCTCCTGGACAGAAGCTAACTTC
cdr3_aa: CASSSWTEANF

j_call: TRBJ1-2
v_call: TRBV29-1
clone_size: once
d_call: .
cdr3_length: 13
cdr3_nt: TGCAGCGCCCAGCGGCCGGGGGACTATGGCTACACCTTC
cdr3_aa: CSAQRPGDYGYTF

j_call: TRBJ2-2
v_call: TRBV27
clone_size: .
d_call: TRBD2
cdr3_length: 16
cdr3_nt: TGTGCCAGCAGTTTATCCCGAACCGCGGGGGCCGGGGAGCTGTTTTTT
cdr3_aa: CASSLSRTAGAGELFF

j_call: TRBJ2-5
v_call: TRBV11-2
clone_size: .
d_call: .
cdr3_length: 15
cdr3_nt: TGTGCCAGCAGCTTAGAGGGTGGCAGGGAAGAGACCCAGTACTTC
cdr3_aa: CASSLEGGREETQYF

j_call: TRBJ2-1
v_call: TRBV7-3
clone_size: .
d_call: .
cdr3_length: 13
cdr3_nt: TGTGCCAGCAGCGACAGGCTTTACAATGAGCAGTTCTTC
cdr3_aa: CASSDRLYNEQFF

j_call: TRBJ2-2
v_call: TRBV9
clone_size: .
d_call: TRBD1
cdr3_length: 15
cdr3_nt: TGTGCCAGCAGCGGTGTACAGGGGAGTACCGGGGAGCTGTTTTTT
cdr3_aa: CASSGVQGSTGELFF

j_call: TRBJ1-1
v_call: TRBV6-5
clone_size: once
d_call: .
cdr3_length: 13
cdr3_nt: TGTGCCAGCAGTCCTTACACGAACACTGAAGCTTTCTTT
cdr3_aa: CASSPYTNTEAFF

j_call: TRBJ1-1
v_call: TRBV28
clone_size: .
d_call: .
cdr3_length: 14
cdr3_nt: TGTGCCAGCACCAGTCTAGCGACAGGTCTCGAAGCTTTCTTT
cdr3_aa: CASTSLATGLEAFF

j_call: TRBJ2-3
v_call: TRBV6-5
clone_size: .
d_call: TRBD2
cdr3_length: 14
cdr3_nt: TGTGCCAGCATCGGACTAGCGGGAGGGAGTACGCAGTATTTT
cdr3_aa: CASIGLAGGSTQYF

j_call: TRBJ1-5
v_call: TRBV4-1
clone_size: .
d_call: .
cdr3_length: 14
cdr3_nt: TGCGCCAGCAGCCAAGGGAGGGAAGGTCAGCCCCAGCATTTT
cdr3_aa: CASSQGREGQPQHF

j_call: TRBJ2-5
v_call: TRBV5-1
clone_size: few
d_call: TRBD2
cdr3_length: 14
cdr3_nt: TGCGCCAGCAGCATTAGCGGGAGTGGAGAGACCCAGTACTTC
cdr3_aa: CASSISGSGETQYF

j_call: TRBJ2-3
v_call: TRBV5-1
clone_size: few
d_call: .
cdr3_length: 15
cdr3_nt: TGCGCCAGCAGCTTGGACAGGGAGAGGACAGATACGCAGTATTTT
cdr3_aa: CASSLDRERTDTQYF

j_call: TRBJ1-2
v_call: TRBV19
clone_size: few
d_call: .
cdr3_length: 15
cdr3_nt: TGTGCCAGTAGACGACCGGACAGCCCCAGCTATGGCTACACCTTC
cdr3_aa: CASRRPDSPSYGYTF

j_call: TRBJ1-5
v_call: TRBV7-9
clone_size: few
d_call: TRBD1
cdr3_length: 15
cdr3_nt: TGTGCCAGCAGCCCATCTGGGACAGGCGATCAGCCCCAGCATTTT
cdr3_aa: CASSPSGTGDQPQHF

j_call: TRBJ2-5
v_call: TRBV18
clone_size: .
d_call: .
cdr3_length: 13
cdr3_nt: TGTGCCAGCTCCCCGGGCACGGGGGAGACCCAGTACTTC
cdr3_aa: CASSPGTGETQYF

j_call: TRBJ1-2
v_call: TRBV19
clone_size: .
d_call: TRBD1
cdr3_length: 15
cdr3_nt: TGTGCCAGTAGTGCCCCTCGACAGGGAGGCTATGGCTACACCTTC
cdr3_aa: CASSAPRQGGYGYTF

j_call: TRBJ2-2
v_call: TRBV28
clone_size: .
d_call: TRBD2
cdr3_length: 17
cdr3_nt: TGTGCCAGCCTAGAATTTAAAGCGGGAGCAAGCCCCGGGGAGCTGTTTTTT
cdr3_aa: CASLEFKAGASPGELFF

j_call: TRBJ2-2
v_call: TRBV4-3
clone_size: few
d_call: .
cdr3_length: 18
cdr3_nt: TGCGCCAGCAGCCATGCGACGGGGTTCTGGGGAATGACCGGGGAGCTGTTTTTT
cdr3_aa: CASSHATGFWGMTGELFF

j_call: TRBJ1-4
v_call: TRBV7-9
clone_size: .
d_call: .
cdr3_length: 15
cdr3_nt: TGTGCCAGCAGTGGTCAGGGCGGAGTACTCGAAAAACTGTTTTTT
cdr3_aa: CASSGQGGVLEKLFF

j_call: TRBJ1-4
v_call: TRBV28
clone_size: .
d_call: TRBD1
cdr3_length: 15
cdr3_nt: TGTGCCAGCAGTGCGGACAGGGCAACTAATGAAAAACTGTTTTTT
cdr3_aa: CASSADRATNEKLFF